This T cell receptor beta chain was recorded in a study of OX40 agonist ivuxolimab in advanced cancers. Points from the study as a whole: CD4+ and CD8+ blood T cells expanded clonally by week 6 at 0.1 to 3.0 mg/kg.

This CDR3 is built from 13 residues. The ends lost 7 bases at V and 4 bases at J; junction bases unmatched: 5. Germline CDR1 and CDR2: LGHNT and FRNRAP. Blood samples were obtained at baseline, cycle 4 day 1, and cycle 7 day 1. As concerns this clone: The antigen is not known.

Repertoires were generated with immunoSEQ multiplex PCR, while TCRdb's copy carries only in-frame clones and drops some. Of some 74,000 clones in the sample, more than 75% were seen once. Sequencing used CD4+ or CD8+ T cells sorted from blood, obtained in a trial of the OX40 agonist ivuxolimab. The sequence came from an adult with an advanced solid tumor such as melanoma, head and neck, liver or kidney cancer. The genes are TRBV12-5 and TRBJ2-5; 8 nucleotides agree with TRBD2. The CDR3, as DNA: TGTGCTAGTGCCCAAAGCGGGGGAGAGACCCAGTACTTC. Translated, it gives CASAQSGGETQYF.